The TCR beta chain described here comes from a study of regulatory T cells in long-lasting Graves disease. At the level of the study: The definition of persistent Graves' disease was over 5 years of antithyroid drugs with positive TSH receptor antibodies.

The authors built TCR beta libraries using iRepertoire HTBI primers and Arm-PCR of CDR3 regions. TCRdb ran MiXCR on the multiplex PCR reads and lists one entry per CDR3 protein. The sample carries over 300,000 distinct CDR3 sequences, about 19% recorded once. This clonotype occurred a few times. Its antigen is not known. This CDR3 region has 16 residues. CDR1 is MDHEN, CDR2 SYDVKM, per germline. V was clipped by 6 bases and J by 2 bases, with 18 bases between them. The time point here: persistent/refractory GD, antithyroid drugs over 5 years with positive TRAb. RNA isolated from PBMCs was used to make the TCR library. The patient group derived from an endocrinology department in Xi'an, China. General study results and limits: Persistent Graves' patients showed reduced TCR diversity versus newly diagnosed patients.

The chain carries TRBV28 and TRBJ2-3; possibly TRBD1 for D (7 bases). This clonotype was obtained from a female donor with Graves disease. Sequences were derived from peripheral blood mononuclear cells (PBMCs), sampled when the disease was refractory, from a patient treated with antithyroid drugs. CDR3 sequence: CASSPGHRGLTDTQYF. The CDR3 nucleotides read TGTGCCAGCAGCCCAGGGCACAGGGGACTCACAGATACGCAGTATTTT. The complete variable domain, with remaining parts taken from reference TRBV28 and TRBJ2-3, reads DVKVTQSSRYLVKRTGEKVFLECVQDMDHENMFWYRQDPGLGLRLIYFSYDVKMKEKGDIPEGYSVSREKKERFSLILESASTNQTSMYLCASSPGHRGLTDTQYFGPGTRLTVL.